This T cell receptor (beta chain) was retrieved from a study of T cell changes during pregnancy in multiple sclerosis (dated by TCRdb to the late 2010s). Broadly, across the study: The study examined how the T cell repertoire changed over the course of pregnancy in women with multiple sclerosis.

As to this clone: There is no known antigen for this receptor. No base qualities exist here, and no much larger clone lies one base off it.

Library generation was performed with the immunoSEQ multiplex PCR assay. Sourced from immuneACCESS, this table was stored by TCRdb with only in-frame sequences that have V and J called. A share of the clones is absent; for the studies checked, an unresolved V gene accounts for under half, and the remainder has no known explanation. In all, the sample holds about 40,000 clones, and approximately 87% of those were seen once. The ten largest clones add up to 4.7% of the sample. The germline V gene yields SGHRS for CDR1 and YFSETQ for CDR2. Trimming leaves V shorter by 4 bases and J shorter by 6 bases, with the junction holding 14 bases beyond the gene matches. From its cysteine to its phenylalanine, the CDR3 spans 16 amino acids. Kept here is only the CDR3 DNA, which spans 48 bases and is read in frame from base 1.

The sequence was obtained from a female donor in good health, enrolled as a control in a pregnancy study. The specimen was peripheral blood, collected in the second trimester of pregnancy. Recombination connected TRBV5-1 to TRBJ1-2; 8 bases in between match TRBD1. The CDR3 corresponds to CASSPREFGQGDGYTF. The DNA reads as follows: TGCGCCAGCAGCCCTCGGGAGTTCGGACAGGGAGATGGCTACACCTTC.